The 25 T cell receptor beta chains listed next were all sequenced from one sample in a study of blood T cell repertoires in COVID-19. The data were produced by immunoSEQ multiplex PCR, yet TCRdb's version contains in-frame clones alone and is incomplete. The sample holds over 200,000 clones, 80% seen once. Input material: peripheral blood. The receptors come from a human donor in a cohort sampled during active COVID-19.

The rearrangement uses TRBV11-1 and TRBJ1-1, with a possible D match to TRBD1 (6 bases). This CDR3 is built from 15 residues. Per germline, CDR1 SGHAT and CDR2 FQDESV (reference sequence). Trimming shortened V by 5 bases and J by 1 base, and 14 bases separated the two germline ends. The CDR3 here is CASSTQQGANTEAFF. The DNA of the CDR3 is TGTGCCAGCAGCACCCAACAGGGAGCGAACACTGAAGCTTTCTTT.

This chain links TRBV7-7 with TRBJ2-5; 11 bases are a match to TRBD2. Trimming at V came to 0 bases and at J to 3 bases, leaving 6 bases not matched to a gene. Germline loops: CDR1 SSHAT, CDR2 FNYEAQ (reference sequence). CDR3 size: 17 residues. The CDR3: CASSLARGLAAKETQYF. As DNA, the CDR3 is TGTGCCAGCAGCTTAGCGAGGGGACTAGCGGCCAAAGAGACCCAGTACTTC.

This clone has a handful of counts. CDR3 sequence reads: CASSRGQGPYEQYF. The CDR3 DNA reads TGTGCCAGCAGTCGTGGACAGGGGCCCTACGAGCAGTACTTC. J is TRBJ2-7 and V is TRBV6-5; 9 bases agree with TRBD1. CDR1 is MNHEY and CDR2 is SVGAGI in the germline V gene. The J segment lost 2 bases and the V segment lost 5 bases, leaving 4 bases of the junction unmatched. The CDR3 extends over 14 amino acids.

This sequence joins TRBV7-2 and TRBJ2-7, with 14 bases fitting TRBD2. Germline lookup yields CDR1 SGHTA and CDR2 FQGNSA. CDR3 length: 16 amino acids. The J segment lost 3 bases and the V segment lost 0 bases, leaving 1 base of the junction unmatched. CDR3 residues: CASSLAGTSGSYEQYF. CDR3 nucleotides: TGTGCCAGCAGCTTAGCCGGGACTAGCGGGAGCTACGAGCAGTACTTC.

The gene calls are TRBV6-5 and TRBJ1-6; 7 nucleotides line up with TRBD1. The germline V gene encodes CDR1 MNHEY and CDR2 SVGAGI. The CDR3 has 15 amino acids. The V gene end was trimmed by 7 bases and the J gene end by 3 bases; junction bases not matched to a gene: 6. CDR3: CASTSGQLYNSPLHF. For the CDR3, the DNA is TGTGCCAGCACATCGGGACAGCTCTATAATTCACCCCTCCACTTT.

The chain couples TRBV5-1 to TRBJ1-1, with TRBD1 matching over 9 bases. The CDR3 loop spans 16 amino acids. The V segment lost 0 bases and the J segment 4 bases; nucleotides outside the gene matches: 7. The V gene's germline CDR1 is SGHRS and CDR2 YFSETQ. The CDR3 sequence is CASSLDGTGRGTEAFF. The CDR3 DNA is TGCGCCAGCAGCTTGGACGGGACAGGGAGGGGCACTGAAGCTTTCTTT.

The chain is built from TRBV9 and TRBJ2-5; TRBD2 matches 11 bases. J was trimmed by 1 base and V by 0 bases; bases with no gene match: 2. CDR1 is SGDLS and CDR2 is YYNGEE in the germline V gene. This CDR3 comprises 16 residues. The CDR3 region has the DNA TGTGCCAGCAGCGTAGGACTAGCGGGGTTCCAAGAGACCCAGTACTTC. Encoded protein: CASSVGLAGFQETQYF.

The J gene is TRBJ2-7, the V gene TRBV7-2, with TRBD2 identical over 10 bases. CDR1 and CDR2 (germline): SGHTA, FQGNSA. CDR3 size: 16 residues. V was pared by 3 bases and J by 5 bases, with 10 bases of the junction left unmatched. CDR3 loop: CASSFVVAGGGNEQYF. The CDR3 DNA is TGTGCCAGCAGCTTCGTGGTAGCGGGAGGTGGGAACGAGCAGTACTTC.

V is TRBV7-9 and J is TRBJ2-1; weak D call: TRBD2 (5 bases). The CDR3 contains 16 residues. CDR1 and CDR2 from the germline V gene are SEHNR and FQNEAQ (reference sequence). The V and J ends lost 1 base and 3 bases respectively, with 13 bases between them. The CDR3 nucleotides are TGTGCCAGCAGCTTAGTGTCTGGGAGCGACTACAATGAGCAGTTCTTC. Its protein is CASSLVSGSDYNEQFF.

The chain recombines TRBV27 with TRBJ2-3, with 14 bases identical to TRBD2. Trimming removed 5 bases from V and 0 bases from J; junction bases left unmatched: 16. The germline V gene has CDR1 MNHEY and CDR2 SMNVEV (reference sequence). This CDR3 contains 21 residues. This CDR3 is CASSPPRLAGGPMPSTDTQYF. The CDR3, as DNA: TGTGCCAGCAGTCCCCCTCGACTAGCGGGAGGGCCGATGCCTAGCACAGATACGCAGTATTTT.

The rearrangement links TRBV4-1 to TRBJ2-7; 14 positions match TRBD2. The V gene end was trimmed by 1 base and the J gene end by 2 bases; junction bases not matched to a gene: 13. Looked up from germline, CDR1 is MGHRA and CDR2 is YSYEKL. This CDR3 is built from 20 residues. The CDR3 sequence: CASSQVYRGTSGRNPYEQYF. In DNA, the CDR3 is TGCGCCAGCAGCCAAGTTTACAGGGGGACTAGCGGGAGAAATCCCTACGAGCAGTACTTC.

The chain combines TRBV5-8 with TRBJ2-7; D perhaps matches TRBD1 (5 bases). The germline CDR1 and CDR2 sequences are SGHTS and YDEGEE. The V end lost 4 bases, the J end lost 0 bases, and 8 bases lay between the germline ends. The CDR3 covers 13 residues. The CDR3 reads CASSAQDSYEQYF. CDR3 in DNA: TGTGCCAGCAGCGCACAGGACTCCTACGAGCAGTACTTC.

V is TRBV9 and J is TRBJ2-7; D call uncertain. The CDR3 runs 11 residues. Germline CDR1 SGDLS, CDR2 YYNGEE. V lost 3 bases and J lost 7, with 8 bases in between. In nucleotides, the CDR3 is TGTGCCAGCAGCGGACTTGGAGAGCAGTACTTC. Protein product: CASSGLGEQYF.

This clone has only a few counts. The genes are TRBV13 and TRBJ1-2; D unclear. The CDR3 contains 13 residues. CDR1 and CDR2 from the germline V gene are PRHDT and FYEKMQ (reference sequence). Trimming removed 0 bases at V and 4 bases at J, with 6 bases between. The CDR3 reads CASSLGRLYGYTF. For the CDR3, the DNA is TGTGCCAGCAGCTTAGGGCGGCTCTATGGCTACACCTTC.

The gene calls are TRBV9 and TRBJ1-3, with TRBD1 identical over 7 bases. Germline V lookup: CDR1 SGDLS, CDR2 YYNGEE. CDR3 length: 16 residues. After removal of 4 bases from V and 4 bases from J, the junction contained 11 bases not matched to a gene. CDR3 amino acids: CASSSRTGVAGNTIYF. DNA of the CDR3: TGTGCCAGCAGCTCTCGCACAGGGGTAGCCGGAAACACCATATATTTT.

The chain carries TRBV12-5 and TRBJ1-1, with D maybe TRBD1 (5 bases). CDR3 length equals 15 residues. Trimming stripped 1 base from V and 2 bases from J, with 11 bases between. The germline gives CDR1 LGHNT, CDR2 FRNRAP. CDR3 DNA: TGTGCTAGTGGTTTGGGACAGCCTAGAAACACTGAAGCTTTCTTT. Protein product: CASGLGQPRNTEAFF.

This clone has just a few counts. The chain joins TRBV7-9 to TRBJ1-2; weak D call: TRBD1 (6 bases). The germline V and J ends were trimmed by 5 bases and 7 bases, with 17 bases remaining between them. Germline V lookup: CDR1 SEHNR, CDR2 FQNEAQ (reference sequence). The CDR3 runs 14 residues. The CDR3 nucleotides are TGTGCCAGCAGCGTACCGGGGGGCAGAGGTGGCTACACCTTC. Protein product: CASSVPGGRGGYTF. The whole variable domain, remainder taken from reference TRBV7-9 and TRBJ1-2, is DTGVSQNPRHKITKRGQNVTFRCDPISEHNRLYWYRQTLGQGPEFLTYFQNEAQLEKSRLLSDRFSAERPKGSFSTLEIQRTEQGDSAMYLCASSVPGGRGGYTFGSGTRLTVV.

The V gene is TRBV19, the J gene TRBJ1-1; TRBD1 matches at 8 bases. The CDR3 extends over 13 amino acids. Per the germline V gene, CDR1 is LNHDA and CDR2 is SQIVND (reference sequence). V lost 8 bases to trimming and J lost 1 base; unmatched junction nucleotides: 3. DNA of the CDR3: TGTGCCAGTTCGGACAGGGCGAACACTGAAGCTTTCTTT. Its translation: CASSDRANTEAFF.

The CDR3 loop is CASSPGTGLPNEQFF. The CDR3 region has the DNA TGTGCCAGCAGTCCCGGGACAGGGCTCCCGAATGAGCAGTTCTTC. This chain links TRBV14 with TRBJ2-1; TRBD1 matches 9 bases. The junction had 10 bases not matched to a gene; V was cut back by 6 bases and J by 7 bases. CDR1 is SGHDN and CDR2 is FVKESK in the germline V gene. The CDR3 runs to 15 residues.

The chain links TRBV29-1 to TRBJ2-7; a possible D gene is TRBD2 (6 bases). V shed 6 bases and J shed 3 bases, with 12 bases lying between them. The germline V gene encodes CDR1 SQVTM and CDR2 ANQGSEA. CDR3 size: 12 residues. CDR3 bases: TGCAGCGTACGCGGGGATGGCTACGAGCAGTACTTC. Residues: CSVRGDGYEQYF.

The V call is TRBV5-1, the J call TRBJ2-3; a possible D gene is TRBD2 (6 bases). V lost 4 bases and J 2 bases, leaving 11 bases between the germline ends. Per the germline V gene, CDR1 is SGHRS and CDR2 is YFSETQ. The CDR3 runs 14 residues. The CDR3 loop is CASSIGTFTDTQYF. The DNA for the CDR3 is TGCGCCAGCAGCATCGGGACTTTCACAGATACGCAGTATTTT.

CDR3 DNA sequence: TGTGCCAGCAGTTTTCGGAGGGAGCGGTCCTACGAGCAGTACTTC. Protein sequence: CASSFRRERSYEQYF. The chain employs TRBV28 and TRBJ2-7; TRBD2 is a possible D gene (6 bases). This CDR3 is built from 15 residues. Trimming took off 3 bases at V and 1 base at J, with 13 bases between the two ends. Germline assignment: CDR1 MDHEN and CDR2 SYDVKM.

The CDR3 sequence: CASSPGSLSNQPQHF. The DNA of the CDR3 is TGTGCCAGCAGCCCAGGATCCCTTTCGAATCAGCCCCAGCATTTT. The J gene is TRBJ1-5, the V gene TRBV27; no firm D call. This CDR3 is built from 15 residues. Per the germline V gene, CDR1 is MNHEY and CDR2 is SMNVEV (reference sequence). Trimming took off 6 bases at V and 4 bases at J, with 16 bases between the two ends.

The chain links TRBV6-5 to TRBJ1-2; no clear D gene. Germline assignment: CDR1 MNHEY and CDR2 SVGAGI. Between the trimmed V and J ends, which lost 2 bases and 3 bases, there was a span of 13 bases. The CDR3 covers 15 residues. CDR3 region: CASSYASGVYYGYTF. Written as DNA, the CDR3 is TGTGCCAGCAGTTACGCATCCGGGGTGTACTATGGCTACACCTTC.

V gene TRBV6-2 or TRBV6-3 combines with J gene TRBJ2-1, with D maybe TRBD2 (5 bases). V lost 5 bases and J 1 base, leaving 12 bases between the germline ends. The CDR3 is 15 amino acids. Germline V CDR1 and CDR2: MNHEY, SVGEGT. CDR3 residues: CASSPSGSSYNEQFF. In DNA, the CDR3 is TGTGCCAGCAGTCCGAGCGGAAGTTCCTACAATGAGCAGTTCTTC.